The 10 T cell receptor beta chains reported below all come from one sample, sequenced in a study of blood T cell repertoires in COVID-19. TCRdb's copy holds only in-frame clones and misses some; the assay was immunoSEQ multiplex PCR. The table lists over 75,000 clones, 89% of them singletons. Specimen: peripheral blood. These receptors were taken from a woman of 80 years or more with active COVID-19.

This chain connects TRBV28 to TRBJ2-3; TRBD2 might be the D (5 bases). Per the germline V gene, CDR1 is MDHEN and CDR2 is SYDVKM. V lost 8 bases and J 4 bases, leaving 13 bases between the germline ends. CDR3 length: 13 amino acids. The CDR3 spells CASAGPWPDTQYF. The CDR3 DNA reads TGTGCCAGCGCGGGTCCATGGCCAGATACGCAGTATTTT.

This clone has only one observation. V is TRBV2 and J is TRBJ2-7; the match to TRBD1 covers 7 bases. The CDR3 contains 14 residues. V shed 6 bases and J 2 bases; nucleotides not matched to a gene: 7. Germline CDR1 and CDR2: SNHLY and FYNNEI. The CDR3 nucleotides are TGTGCCAGCAGCCGGACGACAGGGACCTACGAGCAGTACTTC. Protein: CASSRTTGTYEQYF.

The V gene is TRBV5-4, the J gene TRBJ2-5; 15 nucleotides line up with TRBD2. This CDR3 contains 16 residues. The J segment lost 5 bases and the V segment lost 4 bases, leaving 6 bases of the junction unmatched. The germline V gene has CDR1 SGHNT and CDR2 YYREEE (reference sequence). The CDR3 loop is CASSPGTSGRPETQYF. DNA of the CDR3: TGTGCCAGCAGCCCTGGGACTAGCGGGAGGCCGGAGACCCAGTACTTC.

V and J are TRBV4-1 and TRBJ1-4; 9 bases fit TRBD1. This CDR3 is 17 amino acids long. CDR1 is MGHRA, CDR2 YSYEKL, per germline. V shed 2 bases and J 4 bases; nucleotides not matched to a gene: 8. CDR3 nucleotides: TGCGCCAGCAGCCAAAACGGACAGGGGAGGATTAATGAAAAACTGTTTTTT. It specifies CASSQNGQGRINEKLFF.

This clone was picked up a small number of times. V gene TRBV6-5 combines with J gene TRBJ2-5; TRBD1 is a possible D gene (6 bases). Germline-derived CDR1 and CDR2 are MNHEY and SVGAGI. The germline V and J ends were trimmed by 6 bases and 1 base, with 6 bases remaining between them. The CDR3 runs to 12 residues. CDR3 in amino acids: CASRTGQETQYF. The DNA for the CDR3 is TGTGCCAGCAGGACAGGCCAAGAGACCCAGTACTTC.

The chain links TRBV7-9 to TRBJ1-6; unclear D gene. Trimming removed 2 bases at V and 8 bases at J, with 4 bases between. The CDR3 extends over 12 amino acids. CDR1 is SEHNR, CDR2 FQNEAQ, per germline (reference sequence). This CDR3 is CASSLSYSPLHF. Here the CDR3 DNA reads TGTGCCAGCAGCTTATCTTATTCACCCCTCCACTTT.

Only one count was recorded for this clone. The chain couples TRBV5-5 to TRBJ1-5; no firm D call. The CDR3 length is 13 residues. Per the germline V gene, CDR1 is SGHKS and CDR2 is YYEKEE (reference sequence). Trimming took 2 bases from V and 7 from J, leaving 10 bases between them. CDR3 sequence: CASSFESQQPQHF. The CDR3 bases are TGTGCCAGCAGCTTTGAATCACAGCAGCCCCAGCATTTT.

This clone has only a few counts. J is TRBJ1-5 and V is TRBV28; D may be TRBD1 (6 bases). CDR1 is MDHEN and CDR2 is SYDVKM in the germline V gene. The CDR3 sequence is 13 residues long. The CDR3 DNA follows: TGTGCGATGGGGGCAGGACCCAATCAGCCCCAGCATTTT. The encoded protein is CAMGAGPNQPQHF.

J is TRBJ2-1 and V is TRBV7-9; D not certain. Trimming left V 2 bases short and J 15 bases short, with 14 bases between. Germline CDR1 SEHNR, CDR2 FQNEAQ (reference sequence). The CDR3 is 12 residues long. The CDR3 coding sequence is TGTGCCAGCAGCTTAAGTGCGTGGGCAGGGTTCTTC. Amino acid sequence: CASSLSAWAGFF.

The chain couples TRBV28 to TRBJ2-7, with D tentatively TRBD1 (6 bases). With 10 bases removed from V and 7 bases from J, the gap between germline ends came to 20 bases. In germline, CDR1 is MDHEN, CDR2 SYDVKM. The CDR3 loop spans 13 amino acids. The DNA of the CDR3 is TGTGCCACCCAGGGGAGTTGGAGTCGTGAGCAGTACTTC. This encodes CATQGSWSREQYF. Full variable domain (missing parts from reference TRBV28 and TRBJ2-7): DVKVTQSSRYLVKRTGEKVFLECVQDMDHENMFWYRQDPGLGLRLIYFSYDVKMKEKGDIPEGYSVSREKKERFSLILESASTNQTSMYLCATQGSWSREQYFGPGTRLTVT.